This passage covers 24 T cell receptor beta chains from one sample sequenced in a study of CD8+CD57+ T cells in acquired aplastic anemia. The TCR beta profiling, which covered VDJ combination and CDR3 sequence, was carried out using genomic DNA as the template. Using its own MiXCR run on the reads, TCRdb lists one record per CDR3 protein. Seen here are about 190,000 distinct CDR3 sequences, around 59% observed once, and the top ten hold 15% to 20%. The sample comprised sorted CD4+, CD8+, or CD8+CD57+ T cells (not recorded which) from PBMCs. The receptor source for this set is a human donor in good health, serving as a control.

This chain uses TRBV29-1 with TRBJ2-1; D perhaps matches TRBD1 (5 bases). Germline values: CDR1 SQVTM, CDR2 ANQGSEA. This CDR3 region has 16 residues. V lost 3 bases and J lost 2, with 17 bases in between. CDR3 amino acids: CSVESGRGVTYNEQFF. The CDR3 DNA follows: TGCAGCGTTGAGAGTGGAAGGGGCGTAACCTACAATGAGCAGTTCTTC.

This clonotype was observed once. This chain connects TRBV20-1 to TRBJ2-7; no clear D gene. The CDR3 consists of 13 residues. The germline gives CDR1 DFQATT, CDR2 SNEGSKA (reference sequence). Trimming left V 7 bases short and J 4 bases short, with 17 bases between. The CDR3 DNA reads as TGCAGTGGCCGGTCTGCCCGTCCATACGAGCAGTACTTC. This sequence encodes CSGRSARPYEQYF.

Comment on this clonotype: Sequence at one end of the junction differs from germline and may be a read error. The V gene is TRBV7-7, the J gene TRBJ2-1; tentatively, D is TRBD1 or TRBD2 (5 bases each). The CDR3 has 13 amino acids. The germline CDR1 and CDR2 sequences are SSHAT and FNYEAQ (reference sequence). The CDR3 is CASSLGEGTEQFF. As DNA, the CDR3 is TGTGCTAGCAGCTTAGGAGAGGGGACTGAGCAGTTCTTC.

This chain links TRBV5-1 with TRBJ2-7; D is perhaps TRBD1 or TRBD2 (5 bases each). This CDR3 spans 15 amino acids. The germline gives CDR1 SGHRS, CDR2 YFSETQ. V gave up 0 bases and J gave up 3 bases, with 13 bases separating them. The CDR3 loop is CASSLGQGVLYEQYF. The CDR3 nucleotides are TGCGCCAGCAGCTTGGGTCAGGGAGTACTCTACGAGCAGTACTTC.

The V gene is TRBV18, the J gene TRBJ1-1; the match to TRBD1 covers 7 bases. Germline-derived CDR1 and CDR2 are KGHSH and LQKENI. Losses at the gene ends were 5 bases for V and 4 bases for J; bases not matched to a gene: 7. The CDR3 is 14 residues long. The CDR3 DNA reads as TGTGCCAGCTCATGGGGACAGATGAGCACTGAAGCTTTCTTT. As protein: CASSWGQMSTEAFF.

The gene calls are TRBV24-1 and TRBJ1-6; D not resolved. Germline V gives CDR1 KGHDR, CDR2 SFDVKD. This CDR3 has 10 amino acids. V lost 2 bases, J lost 11 bases, and 0 bases lay in between. The CDR3 protein is CATSDSPLHF. The CDR3 DNA reads as TGTGCCACCAGTGATTCACCCCTCCACTTT.

On this clonotype: Relative to the germline gene, one junction end is altered; a read error may explain this. The chain has TRBV6-5 and TRBJ2-7; no clear D gene. CDR1 and CDR2 (germline): MNHEY, SVGAGI. The CDR3 loop spans 14 amino acids. CDR3 residues: CAISEQVPAHEQYF. For the CDR3, the DNA is TGTGCCATCAGTGAGCAAGTTCCAGCGCACGAGCAGTACTTC.

This clonotype was seen a few times. The chain combines TRBV10-3 with TRBJ2-7, with 12 bases matching TRBD1. V shed 3 bases, J shed 6 bases, and the junction held 6 bases outside the gene matches. The germline V gene encodes CDR1 ENHRY and CDR2 SYGVKD. The CDR3 extends over 15 amino acids. CDR3 protein: CAISDSGTGGLEQYF. DNA of the CDR3: TGTGCCATCAGTGACTCCGGGACAGGGGGCCTCGAGCAGTACTTC.

This clonotype was seen a few times. This clone may be a read error of a much larger clone one base away. Here the CDR3 reads CSAFPGTGASGNTIYF. CDR3 nucleotide sequence: TGCAGTGCTTTCCCCGGGACAGGGGCCTCTGGAAACACCATATATTTT. The chain is built from TRBV20-1 and TRBJ1-3; 10 bases match TRBD1. Germline V gene sequence: CDR1 DFQATT, CDR2 SNEGSKA (reference sequence). The CDR3 totals 16 residues. Trimming took 5 bases from V and 0 from J; bases not matched to a gene: 7.

The V and J genes are TRBV19 and TRBJ1-3; D not resolved. This CDR3 is 15 amino acids long. The germline V gene has CDR1 LNHDA and CDR2 SQIVND (reference sequence). Trimming took 3 bases from V and 7 from J, leaving 16 bases between them. In DNA form, the CDR3 reads TGTGCCAGTAGTATCTCTCCGGGGAACGGGAACACCATATATTTT. This sequence encodes CASSISPGNGNTIYF.

The chain joins TRBV14 to TRBJ2-5; D unresolved. Germline lookup yields CDR1 SGHDN and CDR2 FVKESK. This CDR3 is built from 15 residues. Deletions cut 0 bases from V and 4 bases from J, with 12 bases between. CDR3 region: CASSQDIYRTETQYF. In DNA, the CDR3 is TGTGCCAGCAGCCAAGATATTTATAGGACAGAGACCCAGTACTTC.

This clonotype turned up a few times. The gene calls are TRBV20-1 and TRBJ2-2; D ambiguous. V lost 3 bases and J 4 bases, leaving 9 bases between the germline ends. This CDR3 has 13 residues. Germline V gene data show CDR1 as DFQATT and CDR2 as SNEGSKA (reference sequence). The CDR3 spells CSARRTVTGELFF. CDR3 coding DNA: TGCAGTGCTAGGAGGACGGTCACCGGGGAGCTGTTTTTT.

The chain couples TRBV15 to TRBJ2-7, with 11 bases fitting TRBD2. J lost 2 bases, V lost 3 bases, and 12 bases had no gene match. There are 18 residues in the CDR3. Germline CDR1 is LNHNV and CDR2 is YYDKDF (reference sequence). The CDR3 protein is CATSSTTPIAGGTYEQYF. CDR3 nucleotide sequence: TGTGCCACCAGCAGTACGACACCTATAGCGGGGGGGACCTACGAGCAGTACTTC. Supplemented by reference TRBV15 and TRBJ2-7, the full variable domain reads DAMVIQNPRYQVTQFGKPVTLSCSQTLNHNVMYWYQQKSSQAPKLLFHYYDKDFNNEADTPDNFQSRRPNTSFCFLDIRSPGLGDTAMYLCATSSTTPIAGGTYEQYFGPGTRLTVT.

This clonotype has ten or more counts. The CDR3 protein is CASSPSYRSGGTDTQYF. The CDR3 DNA reads as TGTGCCAGCAGCCCCTCTTATCGTTCAGGGGGCACAGATACGCAGTATTTT. The rearrangement links TRBV11-1 to TRBJ2-3, with D perhaps matching TRBD1 (6 bases). CDR1 SGHAT and CDR2 FQDESV come from the germline V gene (reference sequence). V lost 5 bases, J lost 1 base, and 19 bases lay in between. This CDR3 spans 17 amino acids.

J is TRBJ1-2 and V is TRBV9; the D gene is possibly TRBD1 (6 bases). CDR1 is SGDLS, CDR2 YYNGEE, per germline. This CDR3 region has 13 residues. Trimming took off 3 bases at V and 7 bases at J, with 13 bases between the two ends. The CDR3 spells CASSEGVGVGYTF. The CDR3 coding sequence is TGTGCCAGCAGCGAGGGGGTGGGGGTTGGCTACACCTTC.

The V call is TRBV7-7, the J call TRBJ1-1; D remains unclear. The CDR3 contains 13 residues. The germline gives CDR1 SSHAT, CDR2 FNYEAQ (reference sequence). V was trimmed by 5 bases and J by 0 bases, leaving 7 bases between them. The DNA of the CDR3 is TGTGCCAGCAGCCCCGATCTGAACACTGAAGCTTTCTTT. Encoded protein: CASSPDLNTEAFF.

Ten or more counts support this clonotype. The chain's CDR3 is CASSPRDSGKRLGANVLTF. Here the CDR3 DNA reads TGTGCCAGTAGTCCCCGGGACTCGGGGAAAAGGCTTGGGGCCAACGTCCTGACTTTC. This chain uses TRBV19 with TRBJ2-6; perhaps TRBD2 as D (6 bases). Germline loops: CDR1 LNHDA, CDR2 SQIVND (reference sequence). The CDR3 contains 19 residues. V was cut by 5 bases and J by 3 bases, with 23 bases left in between.

The V gene is TRBV7-2, the J gene TRBJ2-5; TRBD1 agrees at 7 bases. Germline CDR1 and CDR2: SGHTA and FQGNSA. The CDR3 length is 12 residues. The V and J ends lost 8 bases and 3 bases, in that order; junction bases with no gene match: 3. This CDR3 reads CASQGDKETQYF. DNA for the CDR3: TGTGCCAGCCAGGGGGACAAAGAGACCCAGTACTTC. Looking up the rest from reference TRBV7-2 and TRBJ2-5 gives the full variable domain: GAGVSQSPSNKVTEKGKDVELRCDPISGHTALYWYRQSLGQGLEFLIYFQGNSAPDKSGLPSDRFSAERTGGSVSTLTIQRTQQEDSAVYLCASQGDKETQYFGPGTRLLVL.

This sequence joins TRBV7-2 and TRBJ1-6; maybe TRBD1 (5 bases). The V and J ends lost 5 bases and 13 bases respectively, with 21 bases between them. The CDR3 spans 15 residues. The germline V gene encodes CDR1 SGHTA and CDR2 FQGNSA. The CDR3 DNA follows: TGTGCCAGCAGCCAGACAGACAGAGCCAATCAGCCCCTCCACTTT. Protein sequence: CASSQTDRANQPLHF.

Turning to this clonotype: The junction departs from the called germline gene at one end, perhaps through a read error. The V and J genes are TRBV6-5 and TRBJ1-1; D gene uncertain. This CDR3 contains 14 residues. Looked up from germline, CDR1 is MNHEY and CDR2 is SVGAGI. CDR3 amino acids: CAISESGLNTEAFF. CDR3 bases: TGTGCCATCAGTGAGTCGGGCCTGAACACTGAAGCTTTCTTT.

Concerning this clonotype itself: The junction departs from germline at one end; a sequencing error may be responsible. The chain employs TRBV5-4 and TRBJ2-1, with 10 nucleotides matching TRBD1. The CDR3 runs to 9 residues. Germline values: CDR1 SGHNT, CDR2 YYREEE (reference sequence). DNA for the CDR3: TGTGCCAGCATACGGGACAGGGGTTTC. It encodes CASIRDRGF.

This chain's CDR3 is CASKGGRSYNEQFF. CDR3 coding DNA: TGTGCCAGCAAAGGGGGCCGCTCATACAATGAGCAGTTCTTC. The gene calls are TRBV6-6 and TRBJ2-1, with 7 bases lining up with TRBD1. Trimming took 7 bases from V and 4 from J; bases not matched to a gene: 7. Per germline, CDR1 MNHNY and CDR2 SVGAGI (reference sequence). CDR3 length equals 14 residues.

This chain links TRBV7-2 with TRBJ1-2; TRBD1 is a possible D gene (6 bases). CDR1 SGHTA and CDR2 FQGNSA come from the germline V gene. The V end lost 1 base, the J end lost 5 bases, and 14 bases lay between the germline ends. The CDR3 sequence is 15 residues long. CDR3: CASSLVEGGKYGYTF. The CDR3 bases are TGTGCCAGCAGCTTAGTGGAGGGGGGCAAGTATGGCTACACCTTC.

The V and J genes are TRBV7-9 and TRBJ1-2, with TRBD1 identical over 8 bases. The trim removed 5 bases at V and 8 bases at J, leaving 4 bases unmatched. Germline V gene lookup returns CDR1 SEHNR and CDR2 FQNEAQ (reference sequence). The CDR3 spans 12 residues. The CDR3 bases are TGTGCCAGCAGCACAGGGGGTCACGGCTACACCTTC. Translating it yields CASSTGGHGYTF.